One and the same sample provided the 5 T cell receptor beta chains below, sequenced in a study of CD8 T cells in ankylosing spondylitis. TCRdb re-called the 5' RACE reads through MiXCR, storing one row per CDR3 protein. This sample has fewer than 250,000 distinct CDR3 sequences, with more than 25% found just once. The sample consisted of blood, either unsorted or a sorted T cell fraction (not recorded which). The receptors shown here come from a male donor with ankylosing spondylitis or in good health (not recorded which).

The chain has TRBV7-2 and TRBJ2-5, with D possibly being TRBD2 (5 bases). The germline V gene encodes CDR1 SGHTA and CDR2 FQGNSA. V was pared by 3 bases and J by 5 bases, with 13 bases between. The CDR3 is 14 residues long. The CDR3 coding sequence is TGTGCCAGCAGCTTCCTGATCGGGGAGGAGACCCAGTACTTC. Its protein is CASSFLIGEETQYF.

The rearrangement links TRBV6-6 to TRBJ2-3; D gene unclear. CDR1 is MNHNY and CDR2 is SVGAGI in the germline V gene (reference sequence). V gave up 5 bases and J gave up 0 bases, with 6 bases separating them. The CDR3 is 13 amino acids. The CDR3 sequence: CASSPKSTDTQYF. CDR3 nucleotide sequence: TGTGCCAGCAGTCCCAAAAGCACAGATACGCAGTATTTT.

The chain couples TRBV7-3 to TRBJ2-3; TRBD2 agrees at 13 bases. V lost 4 bases and J lost 2; bases outside the gene matches: 3. Germline loops: CDR1 SGHTA, CDR2 FQGTGA. The CDR3 has 16 amino acids. The chain's CDR3 is CASSSLAGGPTDTQYF. CDR3 DNA: TGTGCCAGCAGCTCACTAGCGGGGGGGCCCACAGATACGCAGTATTTT.

In its sample, this clonotype was seen a few times. The chain is built from TRBV10-2 and TRBJ2-2; no clear D gene. Germline V gene sequence: CDR1 WSHSY, CDR2 SAAADI. V was shortened by 3 bases and J by 0 bases, with 8 bases between the two germline ends. CDR3 length: 15 amino acids. CDR3 amino acids: CASSDLGTNTGELFF. The CDR3 nucleotides read TGCGCCAGCAGTGATCTGGGGACGAACACCGGGGAGCTGTTTTTT.

The J gene is TRBJ2-7, the V gene TRBV20-1; D is possibly TRBD1 (5 bases). Germline-derived CDR1 and CDR2 are DFQATT and SNEGSKA (reference sequence). V lost 1 base and J 2 bases, leaving 9 bases between the germline ends. CDR3 length equals 13 residues. CDR3 loop: CSARVQGPYEQYF. DNA for the CDR3: TGCAGTGCTAGAGTGCAGGGCCCCTACGAGCAGTACTTC.